The next 29 T cell receptor beta chains were all read from a single sample in a study of T cell repertoires in cytomegalovirus infection. The antigens for these receptors are not known. TCRdb passed the reads through MiXCR, listing each CDR3 protein once. Of roughly 990,000 distinct CDR3 sequences in the sample, approximately 31% were seen once. This specimen was cultured CD8+ T cells from PBMCs, taken from culture after CMV antigen stimulation. The receptors here all came from a human donor in good health (CMV status not recorded). Some clones in this sample may be carry-over from other donors' samples.

This clonotype appeared a single time. Because it lacks the conserved phenylalanine or tryptophan at the end, this CDR3 is likely a read error. This chain uses TRBV9 with TRBJ1-6, with D perhaps matching TRBD1 (5 bases). CDR1 and CDR2 (germline): SGDLS, YYNGEE. Trimming pared 7 bases from V and 8 bases from J, leaving 10 bases between. The CDR3 covers 12 residues. CDR3 protein: CASGGKDSPLHL. The CDR3 DNA reads TGTGCCAGCGGGGGGAAGGATTCACCCCTCCACCTT.

This clonotype occurred a few times. The chain joins TRBV6-6 to TRBJ1-5; no definite D call. Germline CDR1 is MNHNY and CDR2 is SVGAGI (reference sequence). The CDR3 is 16 residues long. With 2 bases removed from V and 4 bases from J, the gap between germline ends came to 15 bases. This CDR3 reads CASSYERSGSNQPQHF. CDR3 bases: TGTGCCAGCAGTTACGAAAGGTCAGGTAGTAATCAGCCCCAGCATTTT.

The chain couples TRBV20-1 to TRBJ1-2; 7 bases are shared with TRBD1. The V gene end was trimmed by 3 bases and the J gene end by 4 bases; junction bases not matched to a gene: 14. Germline V gene sequence: CDR1 DFQATT, CDR2 SNEGSKA (reference sequence). This CDR3 is 16 amino acids long. The CDR3 loop is CSARPPDREESYGYTF. CDR3 nucleotide sequence: TGCAGTGCTAGGCCCCCCGACAGGGAAGAATCCTATGGCTACACCTTC.

The J gene is TRBJ1-1, the V gene TRBV6-5, with 9 positions matching TRBD1. V dropped 10 bases and J dropped 4; count of bases not matched to a gene: 13. The CDR3 spans 15 residues. CDR1 and CDR2 (germline): MNHEY, SVGAGI. The CDR3 region has the DNA TGTGCCAACAGGGGATCGACAGGGGGTATCACTGAAGCTTTCTTT. Its protein is CANRGSTGGITEAFF.

V is TRBV10-3 and J is TRBJ1-1; the D gene is possibly TRBD1 (5 bases). The CDR3 spans 15 residues. Between the trimmed V and J ends, which lost 0 bases and 6 bases, there was a span of 14 bases. CDR1 and CDR2 from the germline V gene are ENHRY and SYGVKD. The CDR3 DNA follows: TGTGCCATCAGTGAGTCCGTTTCGAGGGGAGCTGAAGCTTTCTTT. Amino acid sequence: CAISESVSRGAEAFF.

The CDR3, as DNA: TGTGCCAGTACCCTTCGGGACAGGGTTCGGGATGAGCAGTTCTTC. Translating it yields CASTLRDRVRDEQFF. This chain links TRBV19 with TRBJ2-1, with TRBD1 identical over 9 bases. The CDR3 covers 15 residues. CDR1 is LNHDA and CDR2 is SQIVND in the germline V gene (reference sequence). V lost 7 bases and J lost 8; bases outside the gene matches: 12.

V usage is TRBV12-3 or TRBV12-4 and J usage is TRBJ2-1; TRBD2 might be the D (6 bases). The germline V and J ends were trimmed by 5 bases and 5 bases, with 16 bases remaining between them. The CDR3 covers 15 residues. The CDR3: CASSPPAGLNNEQFF. The CDR3, as DNA: TGTGCCAGCAGTCCCCCGGCGGGGTTGAACAATGAGCAGTTCTTC.

There are a few counts of this clonotype. In DNA, the CDR3 is TGTGCCAGTCTGGGAAAGACCTACAATGAGCAGTTCTTC. It translates to CASLGKTYNEQFF. This chain connects TRBV19 to TRBJ2-1; D uncertain. V gave up 8 bases and J gave up 2 bases, with 10 bases separating them. Germline values: CDR1 LNHDA, CDR2 SQIVND (reference sequence). This CDR3 contains 13 residues.

The genes are TRBV5-6 and TRBJ1-1; TRBD1 agrees at 9 bases. V was pared by 3 bases and J by 0 bases, with 12 bases of the junction left unmatched. The CDR3 extends over 18 amino acids. Germline V gene lookup returns CDR1 SGHDT and CDR2 YYEEEE. This chain's CDR3 is CASSSETGGWGMNTEAFF. CDR3 DNA: TGTGCCAGCAGCTCAGAAACAGGGGGCTGGGGAATGAACACTGAAGCTTTCTTT.

This clonotype was counted ten times or more. The chain combines TRBV12-3 or TRBV12-4 with TRBJ2-1; no firm D call. The CDR3 runs to 18 residues. Trimming removed 2 bases from V and 0 bases from J, with 17 bases in between. CDR3 in amino acids: CASSLYNPWGYSYNEQFF. The CDR3 DNA is TGTGCCAGCAGTTTATATAACCCGTGGGGTTACTCCTACAATGAGCAGTTCTTC.

This clonotype showed up just a few times. The chain employs TRBV19 and TRBJ2-4; 11 bases are shared with TRBD1. Germline values: CDR1 LNHDA, CDR2 SQIVND (reference sequence). V shed 9 bases and J 0 bases; nucleotides not matched to a gene: 4. This CDR3 is built from 15 residues. DNA of the CDR3: TGTGCCAGCCGGGACAGGGGGTTAGCCAAAAACATTCAGTACTTC. It encodes CASRDRGLAKNIQYF.

Comment on this clonotype: A much larger clone lies one base from this, so it may be a read error. The rearrangement joins TRBV7-2 to TRBJ1-2, with D hard to call. The length of the CDR3 is 13 residues. CDR1 and CDR2 (germline): SGHTA, FQGNSA. V was cut by 9 bases and J by 6 bases, with 17 bases left in between. CDR3 residues: CARRTRTLDGYTF. DNA for the CDR3: TGTGCCAGGAGGACCCGGACCCTTGATGGCTACACCTTC.

This chain connects TRBV7-3 to TRBJ2-3, with D perhaps TRBD2 (5 bases). This CDR3 is built from 15 residues. The germline V and J ends were trimmed by 5 bases and 2 bases, with 14 bases remaining between them. CDR1 is SGHTA, CDR2 FQGTGA, per germline. CDR3 sequence: CASSTAGEYTDTQYF. CDR3 in DNA: TGTGCCAGCAGCACCGCGGGTGAATACACAGATACGCAGTATTTT.

The V call is TRBV27, the J call TRBJ2-1; D possibly matches TRBD1 or TRBD2 (5 bases each). Germline V gene data show CDR1 as MNHEY and CDR2 as SMNVEV (reference sequence). The CDR3 consists of 16 residues. The germline V and J ends were trimmed by 3 bases and 2 bases, with 14 bases remaining between them. CDR3 DNA: TGTGCCAGCAGTTTGGAGTCGGGGCCACCCTACAATGAGCAGTTCTTC. It encodes CASSLESGPPYNEQFF.

The rearrangement uses TRBV12-3 or TRBV12-4 and TRBJ2-3; 12 bases align to TRBD2. The CDR3 runs to 14 residues. The V and J ends lost 7 bases and 5 bases, in that order; junction bases with no gene match: 4. Here the CDR3 reads CASTLAGGEDTQYF. The CDR3 DNA follows: TGTGCCAGCACCCTAGCGGGGGGGGAAGATACGCAGTATTTT.

J is TRBJ2-3 and V is TRBV5-1; 7 nucleotides line up with TRBD2. J lost 2 bases, V lost 0 bases, and 6 bases had no gene match. Germline V lookup: CDR1 SGHRS, CDR2 YFSETQ. This CDR3 region has 16 residues. CDR3 in DNA: TGCGCCAGCAGCTTGGCGGAGCGGGGCCCCACAGATACGCAGTATTTT. This gives the protein CASSLAERGPTDTQYF.

The sample holds a few counts of this clonotype. The V and J genes are TRBV20-1 and TRBJ2-3; 13 nucleotides agree with TRBD2. With V trimmed by 3 bases and J by 2 bases, 5 bases remained unmatched. Germline loops: CDR1 DFQATT, CDR2 SNEGSKA (reference sequence). This CDR3 comprises 16 residues. The CDR3 sequence: CSASPGLAGVTDTQYF. DNA for the CDR3: TGCAGTGCTAGTCCTGGACTAGCGGGAGTCACAGATACGCAGTATTTT.

The chain employs TRBV4-1 and TRBJ2-7; no clear D. Per the germline V gene, CDR1 is MGHRA and CDR2 is YSYEKL. Trimming removed 4 bases at V and 2 bases at J, with 12 bases between. The CDR3 extends over 14 amino acids. CDR3 in DNA: TGCGCCAGCAGCCCGCCAGACGGAACCTACGAGCAGTACTTC. It codes for CASSPPDGTYEQYF.

This clonotype was seen more than once but under ten times. The chain couples TRBV7-2 to TRBJ2-1, with D uncertain. Trimming cost V 0 bases and J 10 bases, with 10 bases left between them. The CDR3 covers 13 residues. Germline loops: CDR1 SGHTA, CDR2 FQGNSA. CDR3 region: CASSLANKREQFF. CDR3 nucleotides: TGTGCCAGCAGCTTAGCTAATAAGAGGGAGCAGTTCTTC.

The chain employs TRBV7-9 and TRBJ2-3; no clear D gene. The CDR3 is 16 amino acids. Germline V CDR1 and CDR2: SEHNR, FQNEAQ (reference sequence). V gave up 3 bases and J gave up 0 bases, with 13 bases separating them. The CDR3 reads CASSFPAKSSTDTQYF. DNA of the CDR3: TGTGCCAGCAGCTTCCCAGCTAAATCTAGCACAGATACGCAGTATTTT.

The chain uses TRBV7-2 and TRBJ2-7, with D possibly TRBD2 on 5 matching bases. Per the germline V gene, CDR1 is SGHTA and CDR2 is FQGNSA. The V end was cut by 7 bases, the J end by 4 bases, with 11 bases between. This CDR3 spans 12 amino acids. CDR3 region: CASTLSGYEQYF. For the CDR3, the DNA is TGTGCCAGCACCCTTTCGGGGTACGAGCAGTACTTC.

This rearrangement joins TRBV28 to TRBJ2-7; a possible D gene is TRBD1 (5 bases). The CDR3 is 13 residues long. The germline CDR1 and CDR2 sequences are MDHEN and SYDVKM. V lost 2 bases to trimming and J lost 7 bases, with 12 bases between them. CDR3 residues: CASSLTGVWEQYV. CDR3 nucleotides: TGTGCCAGCAGTTTAACAGGTGTCTGGGAGCAGTACGTC.

This clonotype came up a few times. The chain uses TRBV27 and TRBJ1-5; the match to TRBD1 covers 8 bases. Germline trimming cut 5 bases from V and 0 bases from J; bases unmatched to any gene: 6. The CDR3 totals 16 residues. Germline CDR1 and CDR2: MNHEY and SMNVEV (reference sequence). The CDR3 region has the DNA TGTGCCAGCAGTAAACTCGGACAGGGTAGCAATCAGCCCCAGCATTTT. It codes for CASSKLGQGSNQPQHF.

The chain couples TRBV6-1 to TRBJ2-5; D gene uncertain. The CDR3 has 13 residues. Germline loops: CDR1 MNHNS, CDR2 SASEGT. V lost 6 bases to trimming and J lost 2 bases, with 10 bases between them. The CDR3 here is CASRIGSQETQYF. The CDR3 region has the DNA TGTGCCAGCAGAATCGGATCTCAAGAGACCCAGTACTTC.

This clonotype was counted many times. The chain joins TRBV7-9 to TRBJ2-2; TRBD1 matches at 7 bases. After removal of 5 bases from V and 1 base from J, the junction contained 10 bases not matched to a gene. CDR1 SEHNR and CDR2 FQNEAQ come from the germline V gene (reference sequence). This CDR3 spans 17 amino acids. DNA for the CDR3: TGTGCCAGCAGCCCGCCCCGACAGGGCCGGAACACCGGGGAGCTGTTTTTT. Translation gives CASSPPRQGRNTGELFF.

In DNA, the CDR3 is TGCGCCAGCAGCTCGGGACCGAATGCACCCCTCCACTTT. It translates to CASSSGPNAPLHF. The rearrangement links TRBV5-1 to TRBJ1-6; a weak D match, TRBD1 (5 bases). CDR1 and CDR2 (germline): SGHRS, YFSETQ. V lost 3 bases and J 11 bases, leaving 12 bases between the germline ends. The CDR3 is 13 amino acids.

V and J are TRBV27 and TRBJ2-2; no definite D call. Trimming removed 5 bases from V and 5 bases from J, with 18 bases in between. Per germline, CDR1 MNHEY and CDR2 SMNVEV (reference sequence). The CDR3 sequence is 16 residues long. The CDR3 is CASSPGSVGQTGELFF. The DNA of the CDR3 is TGTGCCAGCAGTCCCGGTAGTGTTGGTCAGACCGGGGAGCTGTTTTTT.

In this sample, this clonotype turned up a few times. This sequence joins TRBV24-1 and TRBJ1-2; 9 bases are shared with TRBD1. Germline trimming cut 10 bases from V and 1 base from J; bases unmatched to any gene: 6. Germline lookup yields CDR1 KGHDR and CDR2 SFDVKD. The CDR3 has 14 residues. This chain's CDR3 is CATRDRDFNYGYTF. The CDR3 region has the DNA TGTGCCACTCGGGACAGGGATTTTAACTATGGCTACACCTTC.

CDR3 sequence: CATSGPDRGGGYTF. Written as DNA, the CDR3 is TGTGCCACCAGTGGTCCGGACAGGGGGGGAGGCTACACCTTC. This rearrangement joins TRBV24-1 to TRBJ1-2; TRBD1 aligns across 10 bases. J gave up 8 bases and V 5 bases, and 7 bases lay outside the gene matches. CDR1 is KGHDR, CDR2 SFDVKD, per germline. The CDR3 has 14 amino acids.